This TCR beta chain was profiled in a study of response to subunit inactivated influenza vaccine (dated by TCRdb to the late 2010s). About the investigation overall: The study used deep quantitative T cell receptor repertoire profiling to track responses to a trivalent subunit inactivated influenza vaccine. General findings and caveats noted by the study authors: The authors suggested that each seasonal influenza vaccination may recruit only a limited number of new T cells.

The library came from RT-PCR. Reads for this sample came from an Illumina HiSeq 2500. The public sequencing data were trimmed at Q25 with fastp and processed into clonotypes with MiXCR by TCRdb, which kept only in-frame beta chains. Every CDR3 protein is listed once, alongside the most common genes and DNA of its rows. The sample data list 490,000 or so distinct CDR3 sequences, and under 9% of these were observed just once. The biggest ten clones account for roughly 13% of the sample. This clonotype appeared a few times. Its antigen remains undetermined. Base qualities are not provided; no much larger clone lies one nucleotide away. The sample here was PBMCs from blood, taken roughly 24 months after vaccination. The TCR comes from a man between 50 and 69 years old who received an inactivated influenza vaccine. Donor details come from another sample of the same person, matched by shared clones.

The nucleotide sequence is given as TGCAGTGCTAGGGAGACAGGGTTGGAGACTGAAGCTTTCTTT. The translation is CSARETGLETEAFF. The rearrangement combines TRBV20-1 with TRBJ1-1, with 7 bases in between that match TRBD1. The CDR3 starts with the cysteine, ends with the phenylalanine, and has 14 residues. Here the CDR3 DNA is all that survives: 42 bases in frame from base 1. CDR1 and CDR2 (DFQATT, SNEGSKA) derive from the germline V gene (reference sequence). Germline trimming: 3 bases from V, 5 bases from J; junction bases outside gene matches: 9.